A single sample gave rise to the 10 T cell receptor beta chains below, sequenced in a study of early T cells in non-severe SARS-CoV-2 infection. TCRdb recomputed calls from the 5' RACE reads with MiXCR, one row per CDR3 protein. The sample contains around 33,000 distinct CDR3 sequences, 4.5% to 5% of which appear only once. The sample was whole blood. The receptors were gathered from an adult who was a healthcare worker with PCR-confirmed SARS-CoV-2 infection or an uninfected control (not recorded which).

Many counts were recorded for this clonotype. One end of the junction varies from germline; a read error may be responsible. The V call is TRBV6-6, the J call TRBJ1-1; D unresolved. The CDR3 contains 13 residues. CDR1 MNHNY and CDR2 SVGAGI come from the germline V gene (reference sequence). This CDR3 reads CASTYDGNTEAFF. Here the CDR3 DNA reads TGTGCCAGCACTTACGACGGGAACACTGAAGCTTTCTTT.

The sample holds many counts of this clonotype. The genes are TRBV6-2 or TRBV6-3 and TRBJ1-5, with a tentative D call TRBD1 (6 bases). The CDR3 extends over 14 amino acids. V was clipped by 6 bases and J by 3 bases, with 12 bases between them. CDR1 is MNHEY, CDR2 SVGEGT, per germline. CDR3 residues: CASREGQYNQPQHF. The CDR3 nucleotides are TGTGCCAGCAGAGAAGGACAGTACAATCAGCCCCAGCATTTT.

This clonotype was counted many times. The chain uses TRBV10-1 and TRBJ2-2, with D hard to call. The CDR3 totals 12 residues. Looked up from germline, CDR1 is WNHNN and CDR2 is SYGVQD (reference sequence). Trimming shortened V by 0 bases and J by 6 bases, and 2 bases separated the two germline ends. The CDR3 reads CASSESSGELFF. The CDR3 nucleotides read TGCGCCAGCAGTGAGTCCTCCGGGGAGCTGTTTTTT.

A few counts support this clonotype. The chain has TRBV7-2 and TRBJ2-3; possibly TRBD2 for D (6 bases). The CDR3 has 16 amino acids. Germline CDR1 and CDR2: SGHTA and FQGNSA. Trimming stripped 0 bases from V and 1 base from J, with 11 bases between. This CDR3 reads CASSLALGGGTDTQYF. The CDR3 coding sequence is TGTGCCAGCAGCTTAGCGCTGGGCGGGGGCACAGATACGCAGTATTTT.

This clonotype is categorized as medium-sized. This chain uses TRBV20-1 with TRBJ1-5, with TRBD1 identical over 8 bases. V shed 6 bases and J 2 bases; nucleotides not matched to a gene: 6. The length of the CDR3 is 14 residues. Germline V gene data show CDR1 as DFQATT and CDR2 as SNEGSKA (reference sequence). This chain's CDR3 is CSAWTGRGNQPQHF. The CDR3, as DNA: TGCAGTGCCTGGACAGGGCGAGGCAATCAGCCCCAGCATTTT.

This clonotype was detected ten times or more. The J gene is TRBJ2-3, the V gene TRBV7-9; 13 bases align to TRBD2. The germline V gene encodes CDR1 SEHNR and CDR2 FQNEAQ (reference sequence). V shed 4 bases and J 2 bases; nucleotides not matched to a gene: 3. The CDR3 runs to 16 residues. The CDR3 DNA follows: TGTGCCAGCAGCTACGGACTAGCGGGGGCCACAGATACGCAGTATTTT. Translation gives CASSYGLAGATDTQYF.

This clonotype was seen only a few times. At one end the junction does not follow the germline gene, possibly because of a read error. The V gene is TRBV4-1, the J gene TRBJ2-1, with D perhaps TRBD2 (8 bases). The CDR3 consists of 15 residues. Germline CDR1 MGHRA, CDR2 YSYEKL. In DNA form, the CDR3 reads TGCGTCAGCAGCCAAGTACAGGGGACTAGCAATGAGCAGTTCTTC. It yields the protein CVSSQVQGTSNEQFF.

In its sample, this clonotype was seen many times. The chain recombines TRBV6-2 or TRBV6-3 with TRBJ2-6; 7 bases align to TRBD1. Unmatched junction bases numbered 2, after V lost 4 bases and J lost 2 bases. The CDR3 covers 15 residues. Germline lookup yields CDR1 MNHEY and CDR2 SVGEGT. The CDR3 reads CASSLTGAGANVLTF. The CDR3 region has the DNA TGTGCCAGCAGTTTAACAGGGGCTGGGGCCAACGTCCTGACTTTC.

This clonotype has at least ten counts. J is TRBJ1-5 and V is TRBV12-3 or TRBV12-4; unclear D gene. CDR3 length: 13 residues. Trimming took 6 bases from V and 1 from J, leaving 7 bases between them. CDR3 protein: CASRSESNQPQHF. CDR3 sequence (DNA): TGTGCCAGCAGGTCAGAAAGCAATCAGCCCCAGCATTTT.

The chain carries TRBV12-3 or TRBV12-4 and TRBJ1-5; D possibly corresponds to TRBD1 (6 bases). CDR3 length: 15 residues. Trimming pared 2 bases from V and 5 bases from J, leaving 13 bases between. CDR3 protein: CASSLSRGSDQPQHF. The CDR3 bases are TGTGCCAGCAGTTTATCCAGGGGTTCCGATCAGCCCCAGCATTTT.